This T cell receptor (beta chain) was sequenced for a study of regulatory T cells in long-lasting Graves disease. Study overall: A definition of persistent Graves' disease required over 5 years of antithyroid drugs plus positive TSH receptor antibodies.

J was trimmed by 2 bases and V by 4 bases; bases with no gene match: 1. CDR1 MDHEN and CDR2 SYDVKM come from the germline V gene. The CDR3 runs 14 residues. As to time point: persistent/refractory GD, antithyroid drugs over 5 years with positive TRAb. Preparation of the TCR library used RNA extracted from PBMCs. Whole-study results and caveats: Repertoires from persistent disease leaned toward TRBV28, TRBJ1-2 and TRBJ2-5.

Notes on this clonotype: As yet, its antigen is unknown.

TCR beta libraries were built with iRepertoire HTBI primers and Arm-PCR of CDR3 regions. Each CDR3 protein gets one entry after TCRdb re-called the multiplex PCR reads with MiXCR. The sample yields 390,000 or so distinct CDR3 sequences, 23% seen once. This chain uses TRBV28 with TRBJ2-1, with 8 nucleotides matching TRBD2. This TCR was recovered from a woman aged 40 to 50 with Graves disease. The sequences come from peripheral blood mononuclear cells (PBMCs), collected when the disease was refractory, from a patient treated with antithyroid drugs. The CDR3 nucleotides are TGTGCCAGCAGTTCAGCGGGAGCCTACAATGAGCAGTTCTTC. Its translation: CASSSAGAYNEQFF.